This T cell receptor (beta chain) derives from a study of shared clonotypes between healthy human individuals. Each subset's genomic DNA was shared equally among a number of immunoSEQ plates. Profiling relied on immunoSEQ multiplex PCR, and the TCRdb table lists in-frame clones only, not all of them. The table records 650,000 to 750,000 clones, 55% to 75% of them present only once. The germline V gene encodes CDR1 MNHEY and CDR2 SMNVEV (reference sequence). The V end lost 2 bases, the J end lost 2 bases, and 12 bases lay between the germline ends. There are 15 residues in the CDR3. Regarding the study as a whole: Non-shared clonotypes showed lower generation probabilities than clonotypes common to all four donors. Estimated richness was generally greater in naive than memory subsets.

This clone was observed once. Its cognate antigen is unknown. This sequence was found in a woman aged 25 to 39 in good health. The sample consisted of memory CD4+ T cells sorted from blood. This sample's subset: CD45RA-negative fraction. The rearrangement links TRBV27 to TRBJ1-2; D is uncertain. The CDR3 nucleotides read TGTGCCAGCAGTTTACGGCCGGGGTTAAACTATGGCTACACCTTC. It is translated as CASSLRPGLNYGYTF.